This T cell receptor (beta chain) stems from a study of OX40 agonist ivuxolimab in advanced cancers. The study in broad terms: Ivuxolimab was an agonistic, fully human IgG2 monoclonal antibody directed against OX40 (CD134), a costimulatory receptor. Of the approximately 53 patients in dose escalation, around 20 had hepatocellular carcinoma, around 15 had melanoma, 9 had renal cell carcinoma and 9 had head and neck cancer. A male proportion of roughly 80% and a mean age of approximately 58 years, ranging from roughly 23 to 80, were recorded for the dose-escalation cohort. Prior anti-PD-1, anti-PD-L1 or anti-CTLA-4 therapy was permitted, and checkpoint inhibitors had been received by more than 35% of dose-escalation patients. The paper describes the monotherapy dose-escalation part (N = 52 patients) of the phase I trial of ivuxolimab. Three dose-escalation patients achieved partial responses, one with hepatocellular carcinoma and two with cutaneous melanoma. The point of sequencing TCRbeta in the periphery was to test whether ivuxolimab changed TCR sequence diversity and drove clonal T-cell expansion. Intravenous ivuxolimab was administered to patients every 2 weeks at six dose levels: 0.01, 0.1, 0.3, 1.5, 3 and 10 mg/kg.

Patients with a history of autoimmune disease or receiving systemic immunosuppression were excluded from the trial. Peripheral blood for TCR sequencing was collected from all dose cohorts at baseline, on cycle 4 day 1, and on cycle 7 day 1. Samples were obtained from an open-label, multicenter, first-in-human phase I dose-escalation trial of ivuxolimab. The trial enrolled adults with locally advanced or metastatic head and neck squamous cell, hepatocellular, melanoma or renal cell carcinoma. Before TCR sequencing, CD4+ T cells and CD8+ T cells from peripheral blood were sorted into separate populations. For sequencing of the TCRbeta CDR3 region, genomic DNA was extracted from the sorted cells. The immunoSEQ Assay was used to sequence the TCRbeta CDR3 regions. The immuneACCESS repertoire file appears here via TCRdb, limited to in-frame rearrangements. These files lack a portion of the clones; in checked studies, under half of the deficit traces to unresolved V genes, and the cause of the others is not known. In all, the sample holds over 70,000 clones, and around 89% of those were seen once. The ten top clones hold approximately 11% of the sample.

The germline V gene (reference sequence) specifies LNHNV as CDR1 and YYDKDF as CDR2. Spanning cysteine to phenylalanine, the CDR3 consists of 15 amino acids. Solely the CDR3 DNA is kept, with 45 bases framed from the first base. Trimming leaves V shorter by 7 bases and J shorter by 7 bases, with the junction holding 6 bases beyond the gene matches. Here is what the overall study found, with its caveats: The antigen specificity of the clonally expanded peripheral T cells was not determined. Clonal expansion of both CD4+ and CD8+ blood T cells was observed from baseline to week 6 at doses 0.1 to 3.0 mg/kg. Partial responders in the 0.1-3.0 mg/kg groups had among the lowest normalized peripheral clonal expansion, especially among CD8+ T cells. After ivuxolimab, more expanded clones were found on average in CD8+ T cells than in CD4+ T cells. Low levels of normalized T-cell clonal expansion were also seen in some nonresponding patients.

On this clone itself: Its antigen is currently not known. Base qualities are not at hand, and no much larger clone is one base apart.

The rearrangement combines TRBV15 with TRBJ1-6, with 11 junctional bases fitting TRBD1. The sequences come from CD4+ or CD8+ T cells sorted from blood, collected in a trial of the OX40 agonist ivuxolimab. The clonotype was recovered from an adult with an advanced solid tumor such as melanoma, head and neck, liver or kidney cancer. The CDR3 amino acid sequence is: CATTRDRGSNSPLHF. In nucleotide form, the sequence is TGTGCCACCACACGGGACAGGGGGTCCAATTCACCCCTCCACTTT. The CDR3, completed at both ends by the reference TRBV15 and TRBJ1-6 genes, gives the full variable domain DAMVIQNPRYQVTQFGKPVTLSCSQTLNHNVMYWYQQKSSQAPKLLFHYYDKDFNNEADTPDNFQSRRPNTSFCFLDIRSPGLGDTAMYLCATTRDRGSNSPLHFGNGTRLTVT.